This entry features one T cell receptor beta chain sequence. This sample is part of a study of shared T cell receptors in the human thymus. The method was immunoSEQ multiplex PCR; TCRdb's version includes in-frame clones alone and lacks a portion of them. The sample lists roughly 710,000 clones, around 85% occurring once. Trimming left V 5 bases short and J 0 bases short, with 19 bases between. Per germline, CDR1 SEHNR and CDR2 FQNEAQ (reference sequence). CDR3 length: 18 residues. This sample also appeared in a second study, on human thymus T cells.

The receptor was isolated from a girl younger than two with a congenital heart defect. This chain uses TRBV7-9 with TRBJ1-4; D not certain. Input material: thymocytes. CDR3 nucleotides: TGTGCCAGCAGCCCTTTCAGACCCGGACTTGCAACTAATGAAAAACTGTTTTTT. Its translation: CASSPFRPGLATNEKLFF.